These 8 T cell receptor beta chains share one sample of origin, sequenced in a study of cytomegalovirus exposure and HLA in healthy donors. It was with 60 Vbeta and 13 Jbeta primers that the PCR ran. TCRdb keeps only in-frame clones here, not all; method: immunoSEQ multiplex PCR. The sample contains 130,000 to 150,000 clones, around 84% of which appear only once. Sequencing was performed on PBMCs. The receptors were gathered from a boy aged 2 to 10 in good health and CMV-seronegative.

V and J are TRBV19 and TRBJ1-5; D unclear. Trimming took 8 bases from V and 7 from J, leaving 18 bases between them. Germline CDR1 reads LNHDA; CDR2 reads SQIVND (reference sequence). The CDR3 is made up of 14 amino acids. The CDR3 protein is CASGILRRAQPQHF. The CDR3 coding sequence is TGTGCCAGTGGGATCCTCCGGCGGGCGCAGCCCCAGCATTTT.

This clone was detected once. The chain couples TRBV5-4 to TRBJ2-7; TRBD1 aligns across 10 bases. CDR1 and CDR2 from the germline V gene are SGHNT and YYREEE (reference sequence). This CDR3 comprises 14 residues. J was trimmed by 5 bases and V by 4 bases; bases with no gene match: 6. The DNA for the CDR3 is TGTGCCAGCAGCACGGGACAGGGGAAGCACGAGCAGTACTTC. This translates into CASSTGQGKHEQYF.

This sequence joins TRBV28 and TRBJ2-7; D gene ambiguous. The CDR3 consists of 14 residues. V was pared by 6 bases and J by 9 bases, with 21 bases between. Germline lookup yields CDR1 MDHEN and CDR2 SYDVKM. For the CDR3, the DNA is TGTGCCAGCAGGGCAGGCGTCCGATACGACGGGCAGTACTTC. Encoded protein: CASRAGVRYDGQYF.

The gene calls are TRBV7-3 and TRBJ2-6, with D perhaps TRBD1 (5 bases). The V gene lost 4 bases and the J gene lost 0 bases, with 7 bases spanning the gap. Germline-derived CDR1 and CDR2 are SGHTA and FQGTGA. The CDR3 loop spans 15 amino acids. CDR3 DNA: TGTGCCAGCAGCTCTAGGGGCTCTGGGGCCAACGTCCTGACTTTC. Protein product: CASSSRGSGANVLTF.

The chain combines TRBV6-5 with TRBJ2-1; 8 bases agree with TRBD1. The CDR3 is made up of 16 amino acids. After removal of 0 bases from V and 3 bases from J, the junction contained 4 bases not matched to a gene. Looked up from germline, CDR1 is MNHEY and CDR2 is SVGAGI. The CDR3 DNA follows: TGTGCCAGCAGTTACTCGCAGGGGGCAGGCTACAATGAGCAGTTCTTC. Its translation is CASSYSQGAGYNEQFF.

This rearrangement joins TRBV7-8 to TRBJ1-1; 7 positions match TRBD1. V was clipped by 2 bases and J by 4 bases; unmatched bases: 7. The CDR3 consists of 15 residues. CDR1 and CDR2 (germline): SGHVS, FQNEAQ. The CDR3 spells CASSLHPQGGTEAFF. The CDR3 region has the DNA TGTGCCAGCAGCTTACACCCTCAGGGGGGCACTGAAGCTTTCTTT.

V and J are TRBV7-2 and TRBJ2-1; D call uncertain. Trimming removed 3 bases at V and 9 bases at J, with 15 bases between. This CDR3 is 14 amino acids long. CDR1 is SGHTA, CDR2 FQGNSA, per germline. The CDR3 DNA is TGTGCCAGCAGCTTTTTTGGCTCGTTAATTGAGCAGTTCTTC. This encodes CASSFFGSLIEQFF.

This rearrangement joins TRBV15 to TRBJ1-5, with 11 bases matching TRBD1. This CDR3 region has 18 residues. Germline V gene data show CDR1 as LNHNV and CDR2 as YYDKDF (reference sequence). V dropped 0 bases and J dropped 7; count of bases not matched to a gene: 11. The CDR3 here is CATSRDSRGQGARQPQHF. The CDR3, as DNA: TGTGCCACCAGCAGAGATTCTCGAGGACAGGGGGCTCGGCAGCCCCAGCATTTT.